This paragraph covers one TCR beta chain sequence. V shed 3 bases and J 6 bases; nucleotides not matched to a gene: 7. The CDR3 consists of 15 residues. Germline CDR1 is MDHEN and CDR2 is SYDVKM. This sample was included in a study of blood T cell repertoires in COVID-19. Sequenced by immunoSEQ multiplex PCR; TCRdb stores in-frame clones only, minus some. This table has about 180,000 clones, roughly 85% appearing once. Source material: peripheral blood. This receptor was obtained from a human donor with active or convalescent COVID-19. The donor label of this sample is uncertain. V gene TRBV28 combines with J gene TRBJ2-7; TRBD2 agrees at 11 bases. The CDR3 bases are TGTGCCAGCAGTTTGACTAGCGGGGTTAGGGGCGAGCAGTACTTC. It yields the protein CASSLTSGVRGEQYF.